One and the same sample provided the 32 T cell receptor beta chains below, sequenced in a study of shared clonotypes between healthy human individuals. Profiled with immunoSEQ multiplex PCR; TCRdb holds only in-frame clones, not every one. The sample lists a few million clones, 85% to 95% occurring once. The specimen sequenced was naive CD4+ T cells sorted from blood. Subset here: CD45RA+ positively selected. These receptors came from a young man in good health.

Points on this clone: Other DNA sequences in the sample encode the same CDR3. The chain links TRBV18 to TRBJ1-5; D not certain. The V end lost 3 bases, the J end lost 1 base, and 7 bases lay between the germline ends. The CDR3 extends over 14 amino acids. Germline assignment: CDR1 KGHSH and CDR2 LQKENI. The CDR3 DNA follows: TGTGCCAGCTCACCTGAAGGGAGCAATCAGCCCCAGCATTTT. As protein: CASSPEGSNQPQHF.

This clone has a single count. Other DNA sequences from this sample encode an identical CDR3 as well. This chain's CDR3 is CASSQHYEQYF. The CDR3 DNA follows: TGCGCCAGCAGTCAACACTACGAGCAGTACTTC. The chain has TRBV10-2 and TRBJ2-7; D remains ambiguous. The CDR3 is 11 residues long. Germline loops: CDR1 WSHSY, CDR2 SAAADI. V was clipped by 5 bases and J by 3 bases, with 5 bases between them.

For this clone: This specimen includes other DNA sequences encoding the same CDR3. The V call is TRBV28, the J call TRBJ2-3; TRBD1 matches at 10 bases. The CDR3 has 15 residues. V lost 4 bases to trimming and J lost 1 base; unmatched junction nucleotides: 2. The V gene's germline CDR1 is MDHEN and CDR2 SYDVKM. CDR3 nucleotide sequence: TGTGCCAGCAGTTCCGGGACAGGGGGCACAGATACGCAGTATTTT. Its protein is CASSSGTGGTDTQYF.

This chain connects TRBV14 to TRBJ1-6, with D possibly matching TRBD1 (5 bases). Trimming took 0 bases from V and 9 from J, leaving 9 bases between them. The CDR3 sequence is 14 residues long. Germline V gene data show CDR1 as SGHDN and CDR2 as FVKESK. DNA of the CDR3: TGTGCCAGCAGCCAAGAATCAGGGTCTTCACCCCTCCACTTT. Protein sequence: CASSQESGSSPLHF. The full variable domain, in which reference TRBV14 and TRBJ1-6 provide the parts outside the CDR3, is EAGVTQFPSHSVIEKGQTVTLRCDPISGHDNLYWYRRVMGKEIKFLLHFVKESKQDESGMPNNRFLAERTGGTYSTLKVQPAELEDSGVYFCASSQESGSSPLHFGNGTRLTVT.

A note on this clone: This specimen includes other DNA sequences encoding the same CDR3. The chain combines TRBV6-5 with TRBJ2-5; the D is unclear. The V and J ends lost 5 bases and 0 bases respectively, with 10 bases between them. This CDR3 is 14 amino acids long. Germline V gene lookup returns CDR1 MNHEY and CDR2 SVGAGI. Here the CDR3 reads CASSPSGNQETQYF. DNA of the CDR3: TGTGCCAGCAGTCCCAGTGGGAACCAAGAGACCCAGTACTTC.

The count of this clone is one. The chain is built from TRBV19 and TRBJ2-3, with TRBD1 matching over 9 bases. Germline lookup yields CDR1 LNHDA and CDR2 SQIVND (reference sequence). CDR3 length: 14 residues. The V and J ends lost 6 bases and 5 bases, in that order; junction bases with no gene match: 6. The DNA for the CDR3 is TGTGCCAGTAGCGAACAGGGGGCAGGAGATACGCAGTATTTT. Its protein is CASSEQGAGDTQYF.

A remark on this clone: Other DNA sequences in the same sample also yield this CDR3. The chain couples TRBV5-1 to TRBJ2-3; D gene uncertain. V was pared by 2 bases and J by 5 bases, with 3 bases between. The CDR3 has 11 residues. Germline values: CDR1 SGHRS, CDR2 YFSETQ. The CDR3 DNA sequence: TGCGCCAGCAGCTTTCAAGATACGCAGTATTTT. As protein: CASSFQDTQYF.

V usage is TRBV5-8 and J usage is TRBJ2-3; the match to TRBD1 covers 8 bases. In germline, CDR1 is SGHTS, CDR2 YDEGEE. Germline trimming cut 6 bases from V and 3 bases from J; bases unmatched to any gene: 6. CDR3 length: 14 amino acids. The CDR3, as DNA: TGTGCCAGCACCCGCAGGGGGCCGACAGATACGCAGTATTTT. It codes for CASTRRGPTDTQYF.

This chain joins TRBV7-2 and TRBJ2-7; 7 nucleotides match TRBD1. The CDR3 is 15 residues long. Per the germline V gene, CDR1 is SGHTA and CDR2 is FQGNSA. The V segment lost 4 bases and the J segment 0 bases; nucleotides outside the gene matches: 6. This CDR3 is CASSSQTGTSYEQYF. In DNA form, the CDR3 reads TGTGCCAGCAGCTCACAGACAGGGACCTCCTACGAGCAGTACTTC.

V is TRBV19 and J is TRBJ2-2, with 11 bases lining up with TRBD1. CDR1 is LNHDA and CDR2 is SQIVND in the germline V gene (reference sequence). Trimming cost V 7 bases and J 4 bases; bases outside gene matches: 11. The CDR3 extends over 17 amino acids. DNA for the CDR3: TGTGCCAGTACCGCAATCCCGGGACAGGGGGTCACCGGGGAGCTGTTTTTT. Protein: CASTAIPGQGVTGELFF.

The J gene is TRBJ2-3, the V gene TRBV28, with 7 bases identical to TRBD1. The V and J ends lost 0 bases and 4 bases, in that order; junction bases with no gene match: 1. The germline gives CDR1 MDHEN, CDR2 SYDVKM. The CDR3 is made up of 14 amino acids. This chain's CDR3 is CASSLWGQSDTQYF. For the CDR3, the DNA is TGTGCCAGCAGTTTATGGGGACAGTCAGATACGCAGTATTTT.

A few counts support this clone. J is TRBJ1-1 and V is TRBV19; the D gene is possibly TRBD1 (6 bases). With 1 base removed from V and 6 bases from J, the gap between germline ends came to 15 bases. CDR3 length equals 15 residues. Per the germline V gene, CDR1 is LNHDA and CDR2 is SQIVND (reference sequence). The CDR3 loop is CASSIGGPWTSEAFF. The CDR3 nucleotides read TGTGCCAGTAGTATAGGGGGGCCGTGGACCTCTGAAGCTTTCTTT.

The count of this clone is one. The rearrangement links TRBV7-9 to TRBJ2-7, with 10 positions matching TRBD2. CDR3 length: 15 residues. The V and J ends lost 5 bases and 5 bases, in that order; junction bases with no gene match: 9. Looked up from germline, CDR1 is SEHNR and CDR2 is FQNEAQ (reference sequence). The CDR3 nucleotides are TGTGCCAGCAGCCCACTAGCGGGGCCCGGGAACGAGCAGTACTTC. Translating it yields CASSPLAGPGNEQYF.

The V call is TRBV2, the J call TRBJ2-2; D unresolved. The V end lost 6 bases, the J end lost 2 bases, and 16 bases lay between the germline ends. Germline lookup yields CDR1 SNHLY and CDR2 FYNNEI. CDR3 length: 16 residues. In DNA, the CDR3 is TGTGCCAGCAGGGACGACCTCAAGGTTAACACCGGGGAGCTGTTTTTT. Translated, it gives CASRDDLKVNTGELFF.

This chain joins TRBV6-5 and TRBJ2-3, with 12 bases aligning to TRBD2. Per the germline V gene, CDR1 is MNHEY and CDR2 is SVGAGI. The CDR3 spans 15 residues. V gave up 6 bases and J gave up 6 bases; unmatched junction bases: 7. CDR3 sequence: CASSPSGGAWDTQYF. The CDR3 DNA reads as TGTGCCAGCAGCCCTAGCGGGGGGGCATGGGATACGCAGTATTTT.

This clone occurred once. The gene calls are TRBV30 and TRBJ2-1, with a tentative D call TRBD2 (5 bases). This CDR3 spans 16 amino acids. Germline V gives CDR1 GTSNPN, CDR2 SVGIG (reference sequence). Trimming took off 2 bases at V and 5 bases at J, with 19 bases between the two ends. The CDR3 region is CAWSPLRAELNNEQFF. Here the CDR3 DNA reads TGTGCCTGGAGTCCCCTTCGAGCGGAGTTAAACAATGAGCAGTTCTTC.

The V call is TRBV30, the J call TRBJ1-3; D gene unclear. Per germline, CDR1 GTSNPN and CDR2 SVGIG (reference sequence). V was cut by 0 bases and J by 0 bases, with 6 bases left in between. The CDR3 is made up of 14 amino acids. DNA of the CDR3: TGTGCCTGGAGTGTCAGTAACTCTGGAAACACCATATATTTT. It yields the protein CAWSVSNSGNTIYF.

The CDR3 bases are TGTGCCAGCAGCTTAGACACCGCCTCCTACGAGCAGTACTTC. Translating it yields CASSLDTASYEQYF. The chain is built from TRBV7-9 and TRBJ2-7; the D is unclear. The V and J ends lost 1 base and 0 bases respectively, with 7 bases between them. CDR3 length: 14 residues. Germline V gives CDR1 SEHNR, CDR2 FQNEAQ (reference sequence).

Notes on this clone: Different DNA sequences within this sample yield the same CDR3. This chain uses TRBV7-2 with TRBJ2-7; D perhaps matches TRBD2 (6 bases). V lost 5 bases, J lost 1 base, and 12 bases lay in between. Germline CDR1 reads SGHTA; CDR2 reads FQGNSA. This CDR3 contains 14 residues. CDR3 amino acids: CASSLGAGSYEQYF. For the CDR3, the DNA is TGTGCCAGCAGCCTAGGGGCGGGATCCTACGAGCAGTACTTC.

The genes are TRBV19 and TRBJ2-1; 11 bases fit TRBD2. CDR1 and CDR2 (germline): LNHDA, SQIVND (reference sequence). V trimming: 4 bases; J trimming: 5 bases; junction bases outside the gene matches: 13. The length of the CDR3 is 18 residues. The CDR3 sequence is CASSRTDILAGVDNEQFF. The CDR3 bases are TGTGCCAGTAGTAGAACGGATATACTAGCGGGAGTTGACAATGAGCAGTTCTTC.

The CDR3 nucleotides read TGCAGCGTTGGGGGAGGGGGTAATAATGAGCAGTTCTTC. This translates into CSVGGGGNNEQFF. The chain employs TRBV29-1 and TRBJ2-1, with D perhaps TRBD2 (7 bases). Germline V CDR1 and CDR2: SQVTM, ANQGSEA. The V gene lost 4 bases and the J gene lost 7 bases, with 14 bases spanning the gap. This CDR3 contains 13 residues.

The chain is built from TRBV19 and TRBJ1-5; D might be TRBD1 (6 bases). CDR3 size: 15 residues. Trimming cost V 1 base and J 3 bases, with 10 bases left between them. Germline V lookup: CDR1 LNHDA, CDR2 SQIVND (reference sequence). For the CDR3, the DNA is TGTGCCAGTAGTATAGCAGGGGTCCTCAATCAGCCCCAGCATTTT. It specifies CASSIAGVLNQPQHF. Based on the CDR3 plus reference TRBV19 and TRBJ1-5, the full variable domain is DGGITQSPKYLFRKEGQNVTLSCEQNLNHDAMYWYRQDPGQGLRLIYYSQIVNDFQKGDIAEGYSVSREKKESFPLTVTSAQKNPTAFYLCASSIAGVLNQPQHFGDGTRLSIL.

J is TRBJ2-7 and V is TRBV6-1; possibly TRBD1 or TRBD2 for D (5 bases each). The germline gives CDR1 MNHNS, CDR2 SASEGT. The CDR3 runs to 16 residues. Trimming took off 4 bases at V and 2 bases at J, with 18 bases between the two ends. Here the CDR3 reads CASSATGSGTAYEQYF. The CDR3 DNA is TGTGCCAGCAGTGCTACAGGCTCCGGGACGGCCTACGAGCAGTACTTC.

CDR3: CASSQDPSGSFYEQYF. In nucleotides, the CDR3 is TGCGCCAGCAGCCAAGATCCTAGCGGGAGTTTCTACGAGCAGTACTTC. The gene calls are TRBV4-1 and TRBJ2-7; 10 bases are shared with TRBD2. The V and J ends lost 0 bases and 3 bases, in that order; junction bases with no gene match: 5. In germline, CDR1 is MGHRA, CDR2 YSYEKL. This CDR3 has 16 amino acids.

The chain employs TRBV4-1 and TRBJ1-2, with D maybe TRBD1 (5 bases). Germline V gives CDR1 MGHRA, CDR2 YSYEKL. The V and J ends lost 4 bases and 9 bases respectively, with 15 bases between them. The CDR3 covers 13 residues. The CDR3 sequence is CASSPGAGWRYTF. CDR3 DNA: TGCGCCAGCAGCCCCGGCGCAGGGTGGCGCTACACCTTC.

As for this clone: The sample has other DNA sequences that encode this CDR3 too. The gene calls are TRBV5-4 and TRBJ2-5, with a possible D match to TRBD1 (5 bases). V dropped 3 bases and J dropped 2 bases, with 8 bases sitting between them. Germline loops: CDR1 SGHNT, CDR2 YYREEE (reference sequence). The CDR3 loop spans 13 amino acids. The DNA for the CDR3 is TGTGCCAGCAGCTGGGGCACGCAAGAGACCCAGTACTTC. This encodes CASSWGTQETQYF.

The V call is TRBV2, the J call TRBJ2-1, with no clear D. Germline lookup yields CDR1 SNHLY and CDR2 FYNNEI. CDR3 length: 13 residues. Trimming left V 1 base short and J 4 bases short, with 5 bases between. CDR3 amino acids: CASSEVEYNEQFF. In DNA form, the CDR3 reads TGTGCCAGCAGTGAAGTTGAGTACAATGAGCAGTTCTTC.

CDR3 loop: CASSQEPGLSYNEQFF. As DNA, the CDR3 is TGCGCCAGCAGCCAAGAGCCGGGACTCTCCTACAATGAGCAGTTCTTC. The chain couples TRBV4-3 to TRBJ2-1; D may be TRBD2 (6 bases). Germline assignment: CDR1 LGHNA and CDR2 YSLEER. The CDR3 extends over 16 amino acids. Deletions cut 0 bases from V and 0 bases from J, with 9 bases between.

A note on this clone: Since a much larger clone is just one base distant, this may be a read error. Other DNA sequences from this sample encode an identical CDR3 as well. The chain employs TRBV28 and TRBJ2-5, with D hard to call. The V end lost 2 bases, the J end lost 3 bases, and 1 base lay between the germline ends. From germline, CDR1 is MDHEN and CDR2 SYDVKM. The CDR3 loop spans 11 amino acids. DNA for the CDR3: TGTGCCAGCAGTTTAGAAGAGACCCAGTACTTC. Encoded protein: CASSLEETQYF. The full variable domain, with the rest looked up from reference TRBV28 and TRBJ2-5, is DVKVTQSSRYLVKRTGEKVFLECVQDMDHENMFWYRQDPGLGLRLIYFSYDVKMKEKGDIPEGYSVSREKKERFSLILESASTNQTSMYLCASSLEETQYFGPGTRLLVL.

The gene calls are TRBV28 and TRBJ2-1, with D perhaps being TRBD1 or TRBD2 (6 bases each). From germline, CDR1 is MDHEN and CDR2 SYDVKM. Trimming shortened V by 5 bases and J by 1 base, and 18 bases separated the two germline ends. CDR3 length: 17 residues. The CDR3 DNA reads as TGTGCCAGCAGTCCCCGGAGGGGGGCACCGTCCTACAATGAGCAGTTCTTC. Protein product: CASSPRRGAPSYNEQFF.

V usage is TRBV5-1 and J usage is TRBJ2-7; 10 nucleotides agree with TRBD1. The CDR3 length is 14 residues. The V and J ends lost 4 bases and 3 bases, in that order; junction bases with no gene match: 4. Germline V lookup: CDR1 SGHRS, CDR2 YFSETQ. The CDR3 sequence is CASSTRTGGYEQYF. DNA for the CDR3: TGCGCCAGCAGCACCCGGACAGGGGGCTACGAGCAGTACTTC.

About this clone itself: One end of the junction is discordant with germline, which a read error may explain. V is TRBV7-7 and J is TRBJ1-3; D gene uncertain. Germline V CDR1 and CDR2: SSHAT, FNYEAQ (reference sequence). The length of the CDR3 is 13 residues. Written as DNA, the CDR3 is TGTGCTAGCAGCTATCAGCTAGGAAACACCATATATTTT. Its protein product is CASSYQLGNTIYF.